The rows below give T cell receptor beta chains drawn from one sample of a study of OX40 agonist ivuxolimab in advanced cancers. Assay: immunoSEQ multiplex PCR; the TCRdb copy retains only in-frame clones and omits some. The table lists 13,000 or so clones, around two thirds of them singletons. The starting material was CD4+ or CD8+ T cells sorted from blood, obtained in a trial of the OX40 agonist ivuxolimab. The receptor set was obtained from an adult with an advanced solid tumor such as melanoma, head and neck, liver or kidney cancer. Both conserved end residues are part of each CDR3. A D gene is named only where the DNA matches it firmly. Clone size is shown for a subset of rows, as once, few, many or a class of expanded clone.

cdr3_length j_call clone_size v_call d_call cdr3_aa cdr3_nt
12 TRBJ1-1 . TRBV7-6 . CASSLGGGEAFF TGTGCCAGCAGCTTGGGTGGGGGGGAAGCTTTCTTT
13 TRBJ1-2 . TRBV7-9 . CASSPFDNYGYTF TGTGCCAGCAGCCCCTTTGACAACTATGGCTACACCTTC
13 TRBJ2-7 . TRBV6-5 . CASSYSSRYEQYF TGTGCCAGCAGTTACTCGAGTCGATACGAGCAGTACTTC
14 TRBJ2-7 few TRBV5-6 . CASSLSLSSYEQYF TGTGCCAGCAGCTTATCCCTGAGCTCCTACGAGCAGTACTTC
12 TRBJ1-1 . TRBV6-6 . CASSYERTEAFF TGTGCCAGCAGTTACGAACGAACTGAAGCTTTCTTT
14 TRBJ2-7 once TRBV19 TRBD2 CASSVTSGSYEQYF TGTGCCAGTAGTGTCACTAGCGGGAGTTACGAGCAGTACTTC
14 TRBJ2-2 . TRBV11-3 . CASSGQDNTGELFF TGTGCCAGCAGCGGCCAGGACAACACCGGGGAGCTGTTTTTT
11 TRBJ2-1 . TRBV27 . CASRANNEQFF TGTGCCAGCAGGGCGAACAATGAGCAGTTCTTC
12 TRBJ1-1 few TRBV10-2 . CASNEGYTEAFF TGCGCCAGCAACGAGGGATACACTGAAGCTTTCTTT
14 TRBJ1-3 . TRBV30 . CAYWTYSSGNTIYF TGTGCCTACTGGACGTACAGCTCTGGAAACACCATATATTTT
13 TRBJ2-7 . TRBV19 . CASSMTRGGEQYF TGTGCCAGTAGTATGACGCGGGGAGGAGAGCAGTACTTC
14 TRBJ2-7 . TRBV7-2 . CASSGQTSSYEQYF TGTGCCAGCAGCGGACAGACTAGCTCCTACGAGCAGTACTTC
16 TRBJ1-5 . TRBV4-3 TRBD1 CASSQFRQGGGQPQHF TGCGCCAGCAGCCAATTCCGACAGGGGGGTGGTCAGCCCCAGCATTTT
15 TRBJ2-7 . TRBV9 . CASSVDTGQSYEQYF TGTGCCAGCAGCGTAGACACCGGACAGAGCTACGAGCAGTACTTC
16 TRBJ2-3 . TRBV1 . CTSSQLLAVRTDTQYF TGCACCAGCAGCCAATTGCTAGCGGTTCGCACAGATACGCAGTATTTT
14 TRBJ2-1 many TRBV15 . CATTERGGNNEQFF TGTGCCACCACCGAACGAGGTGGGAACAATGAGCAGTTCTTC
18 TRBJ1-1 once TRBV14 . CASSQPKTVLPSNTEAFF TGTGCCAGCAGCCAACCAAAGACAGTGCTACCCTCGAACACTGAAGCTTTCTTT
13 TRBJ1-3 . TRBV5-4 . CASSWEIGNTIYF TGTGCCAGCAGCTGGGAGATTGGAAACACCATATATTTT
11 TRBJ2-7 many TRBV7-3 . CASSLRDEQYF TGTGCCAGCAGCTTGCGGGACGAGCAGTACTTC
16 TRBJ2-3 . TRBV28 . CASSLYRGASTDTQYF TGTGCCAGCAGTTTATATAGAGGAGCTAGCACAGATACGCAGTATTTT
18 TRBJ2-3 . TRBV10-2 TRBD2 CASSEATSGGSSTDTQYF TGCGCCAGCAGTGAAGCGACTAGCGGGGGGTCTAGCACAGATACGCAGTATTTT
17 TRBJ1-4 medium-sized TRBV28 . CASQLGVGVATNEKLFF TGTGCCAGCCAACTAGGGGTGGGGGTTGCAACTAATGAAAAACTGTTTTTT
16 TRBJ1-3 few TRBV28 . CASSPGQWFSGNTIYF TGTGCCAGCAGTCCCGGACAGTGGTTCTCTGGAAACACCATATATTTT
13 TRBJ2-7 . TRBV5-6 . CASSLVISYEQYF TGTGCCAGCAGCTTGGTTATCTCCTACGAGCAGTACTTC
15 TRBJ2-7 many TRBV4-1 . CASSQDGHGYYEQYF TGCGCCAGCAGCCAAGATGGGCACGGTTATTACGAGCAGTACTTC
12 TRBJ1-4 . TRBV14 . CASSPPPGDVYF TGTGCCAGCAGCCCCCCTCCAGGGGACGTTTATTTT
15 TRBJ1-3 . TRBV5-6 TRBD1 CASSLGQWWGNTIYF TGTGCCAGCAGCCTGGGACAGTGGTGGGGAAACACCATATATTTT
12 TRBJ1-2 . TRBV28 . CASLGGRYGYTF TGTGCCAGTTTGGGGGGCCGCTATGGCTACACCTTC
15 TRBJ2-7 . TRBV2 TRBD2 CASSESGGLTYEQYF TGTGCCAGCAGTGAAAGCGGGGGTTTGACCTACGAGCAGTACTTC
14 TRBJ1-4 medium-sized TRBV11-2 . CASSLDLGAEKLFF TGTGCCAGCAGCTTAGATCTTGGGGCCGAAAAACTGTTTTTT
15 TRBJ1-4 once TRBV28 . CASKPWGDRGEKLFF TGTGCCAGCAAACCGTGGGGGGACCGGGGTGAAAAACTGTTTTTT
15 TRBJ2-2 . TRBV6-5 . CASSYAVRGTGELFF TGTGCCAGCAGTTACGCAGTTCGGGGCACCGGGGAGCTGTTTTTT
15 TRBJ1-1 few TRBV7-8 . CASSLRQFMNTEAFF TGTGCCAGCAGCTTACGACAGTTCATGAACACTGAAGCTTTCTTT
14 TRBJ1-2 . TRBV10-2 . CASSESTSWAGYTF TGCGCCAGCAGTGAGTCGACCTCGTGGGCTGGCTACACCTTC
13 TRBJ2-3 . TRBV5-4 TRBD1 CASSFGTGDTQYF TGTGCCAGCAGCTTCGGGACAGGGGATACGCAGTATTTT
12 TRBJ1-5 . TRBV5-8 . CASSRDPRPQHF TGTGCCAGCAGCCGGGACCCCCGGCCCCAGCATTTT
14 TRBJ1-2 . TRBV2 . CASSVGGGNFGYTF TGTGCCAGCAGTGTGGGGGGCGGGAATTTCGGCTACACCTTC
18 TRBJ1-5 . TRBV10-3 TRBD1 CAISEGDFEDRGEQPQHF TGTGCCATCAGTGAGGGGGACTTCGAGGACAGGGGAGAACAGCCCCAGCATTTT
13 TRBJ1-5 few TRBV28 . CASRPVGFRPQHF TGTGCCAGCAGGCCGGTGGGGTTTCGGCCCCAGCATTTT
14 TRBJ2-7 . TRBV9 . CASSVGVVSYEQYF TGTGCCAGCAGCGTAGGTGTAGTGTCCTACGAGCAGTACTTC